This T cell receptor beta chain was captured by sequencing in a study of shared clonotypes between healthy human individuals. Overall study results and limits: Across subsets, estimated richness was generally greater for naive than for memory populations. In the sorted subsets, rarefaction showed sequencing was incomplete despite large depth. Deeper or shallower sequencing was expected to change how clonotypes are shared among donors.

A deep-level run was used for the assay. Measured with immunoSEQ multiplex PCR; TCRdb has only the in-frame clones, and not every one. This repertoire shows roughly 1,600,000 clones, just under 99% found once; its top ten account for over 0.3%. In regard to this clone: Its antigen remains unknown.

V shed 6 bases and J 1 base; nucleotides not matched to a gene: 12. The CDR3 runs 17 residues. Germline V gene sequence: CDR1 MNHNS, CDR2 SASEGT. This receptor was identified in a man between 25 and 39 years old in good health. This rearrangement joins TRBV6-1 to TRBJ1-5; 7 nucleotides match TRBD1. The specimen sequenced was naive CD4+ T cells sorted from blood. Subset meaning: CD45RA+ positively selected. The CDR3 coding sequence is TGTGCCAGCAGCGAACAACACACAGGGGTCAGCAATCAGCCCCAGCATTTT. It encodes CASSEQHTGVSNQPQHF.